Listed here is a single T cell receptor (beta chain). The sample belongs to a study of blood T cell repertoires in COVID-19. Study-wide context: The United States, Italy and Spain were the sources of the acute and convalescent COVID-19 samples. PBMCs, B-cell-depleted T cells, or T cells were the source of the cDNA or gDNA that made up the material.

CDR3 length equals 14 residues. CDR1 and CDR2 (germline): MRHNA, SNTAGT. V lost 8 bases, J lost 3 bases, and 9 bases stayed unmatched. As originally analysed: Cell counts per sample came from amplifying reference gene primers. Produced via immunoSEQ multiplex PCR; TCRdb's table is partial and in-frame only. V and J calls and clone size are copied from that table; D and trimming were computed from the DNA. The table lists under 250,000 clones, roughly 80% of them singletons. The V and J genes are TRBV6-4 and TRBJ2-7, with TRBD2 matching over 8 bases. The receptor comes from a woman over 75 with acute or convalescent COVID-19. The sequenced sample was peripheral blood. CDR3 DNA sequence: TGTGCCAGCCGCCGGACTAGCCTAGACTACGAGCAGTACTTC. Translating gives CASRRTSLDYEQYF.